A single sample is the source of the 2 T cell receptor beta chains below, sequenced in a study of graft-versus-host responses after intestinal transplantation. The method was immunoSEQ multiplex PCR; TCRdb's version includes in-frame clones alone and lacks a portion of them. The data contain 30,000 to 45,000 clones, less than 90% of them seen just once; the ten biggest clones take up 3% to 4%. This sample comprised PBMCs, obtained more than 950 days after transplant. The origin of the receptors is a human patient who received an intestinal transplant, so some T cells may come from the graft donor.

The chain joins TRBV28 to TRBJ1-4, with D unclear. In germline, CDR1 is MDHEN, CDR2 SYDVKM. The CDR3 runs to 10 residues. V gave up 9 bases and J gave up 5 bases, with 4 bases separating them. CDR3 in DNA: TGTGCCAGTCAGAATGAAAAACTGTTTTTT. This codes for CASQNEKLFF. Filled out from reference TRBV28 and TRBJ1-4, the complete variable domain reads DVKVTQSSRYLVKRTGEKVFLECVQDMDHENMFWYRQDPGLGLRLIYFSYDVKMKEKGDIPEGYSVSREKKERFSLILESASTNQTSMYLCASQNEKLFFGSGTQLSVL.

V is TRBV4-1 and J is TRBJ2-7; no clear D. Trimming stripped 4 bases from V and 3 bases from J, with 13 bases between. The germline V gene encodes CDR1 MGHRA and CDR2 YSYEKL. The CDR3 spans 14 residues. CDR3 sequence: CASSPNTEIYEQYF. DNA of the CDR3: TGCGCCAGCAGCCCTAACACGGAGATCTACGAGCAGTACTTC.